This TCR beta chain was retrieved from a study of control samples from healthy donors and cancer patients. The table came from immunoSEQ multiplex PCR; TCRdb's copy has only in-frame clones and leaves some out. The sample has about 35,000 clones; 90% to 95% are singletons. This CDR3 has 15 residues. Deletions cut 6 bases from V and 2 bases from J, with 13 bases between. The germline V gene encodes CDR1 LGHDT and CDR2 YNNKEL (reference sequence). The sequenced sample was PBMCs. This receptor was obtained from a man aged 35 to 55 with colorectal cancer. This chain links TRBV3-1 (or the pseudogene TRBV3-2) with TRBJ1-4; D unclear. The CDR3 coding sequence is TGTGCCAGCAGTCGTAAACCTGGCACTAATGAAAAACTGTTTTTT. It yields the protein CASSRKPGTNEKLFF.